The text below deals with one T cell receptor (beta chain). Its antigen is still unknown. These data belong to a study of cytomegalovirus exposure and HLA in healthy donors. Overall study results and limits: The sole available immune exposure information was CMV serostatus. In a later analysis, approximately 15,000 TCR beta sequences were associated with HLA alleles at 0.05 false discovery rate.

This CDR3 contains 12 residues. Germline V gene lookup returns CDR1 MNHEY and CDR2 SVGAGI. The ends were cut back, 0 bases at V and 8 bases at J, with 5 bases in the middle. This PCR relied on a set of 60 Vbeta primers and 13 Jbeta primers. Using immunoSEQ multiplex PCR, the repertoire was profiled, and TCRdb retains in-frame clones only, with some absent. The data hold roughly 90,000 clones, with roughly four fifths observed a single time. V gene TRBV6-5 combines with J gene TRBJ2-1, with D unresolved. This receptor was obtained from a woman in her 40s in good health and CMV-seropositive. Sample: PBMCs. CDR3 amino acids: CASSYSRDEQFF. CDR3 nucleotide sequence: TGTGCCAGCAGTTACTCCCGGGATGAGCAGTTCTTC.